Following are 19 T cell receptor beta chains from one sample sequenced in a study of blood T cell repertoires in COVID-19. Data came from immunoSEQ multiplex PCR; TCRdb stores just in-frame clones and leaves some out. The sample contains about 240,000 clones, 70% to 90% of which appear only once. Material for sequencing was PBMCs or T cells enriched from blood (not recorded which). The source is a woman between 40 and 55 years old with acute COVID-19.

This clone was recorded once. The CDR3 sequence: CASSPLSPGLDYNEQFF. The CDR3 DNA reads as TGTGCCAGCTCACCACTATCTCCGGGACTAGACTACAATGAGCAGTTCTTC. The chain carries TRBV18 and TRBJ2-1, with 8 nucleotides matching TRBD2. V lost 1 base to trimming and J lost 3 bases; unmatched junction nucleotides: 8. The germline CDR1 and CDR2 sequences are KGHSH and LQKENI. The CDR3 runs 17 residues.

The chain employs TRBV14 and TRBJ2-3, with 10 nucleotides matching TRBD2. This CDR3 is 15 amino acids long. Germline CDR1 SGHDN, CDR2 FVKESK. V shed 5 bases and J 5 bases; nucleotides not matched to a gene: 7. The CDR3 spells CASSDLLAGRDTQYF. The DNA of the CDR3 is TGTGCCAGCAGCGACTTACTAGCGGGACGAGATACGCAGTATTTT.

The chain has TRBV5-1 and TRBJ2-2; the D gene is possibly TRBD2 (5 bases). V was clipped by 0 bases and J by 0 bases, with 12 bases between them. Germline V lookup: CDR1 SGHRS, CDR2 YFSETQ. The CDR3 covers 17 residues. Written as DNA, the CDR3 is TGCGCCAGCAGCTTGGCCCTTATCGGGGCGAACACCGGGGAGCTGTTTTTT. Its translation is CASSLALIGANTGELFF.

This clone appeared once. This sequence joins TRBV5-5 and TRBJ2-1; 8 bases fit TRBD2. The germline V gene has CDR1 SGHKS and CDR2 YYEKEE (reference sequence). The CDR3 contains 14 residues. The V segment lost 4 bases and the J segment 6 bases; nucleotides outside the gene matches: 6. In DNA form, the CDR3 reads TGTGCCAGCAGCGCGGGACTAGGGGCCAATGAGCAGTTCTTC. Translation gives CASSAGLGANEQFF.

The chain has TRBV25-1 and TRBJ2-7, with TRBD1 as a possible D gene (5 bases). Looked up from germline, CDR1 is MGHDK and CDR2 is SYGVNS. V was pared by 2 bases and J by 3 bases, with 14 bases between. The CDR3 length is 15 residues. The CDR3 bases are TGTGCCAGCAGTGAAGGGGCAGGCTCCCTCTACGAGCAGTACTTC. Protein: CASSEGAGSLYEQYF.

The chain is built from TRBV19 and TRBJ1-5; a weak D match, TRBD1 (5 bases). The CDR3 covers 14 residues. Trimming took 6 bases from V and 3 from J, leaving 12 bases between them. Germline V gene data show CDR1 as LNHDA and CDR2 as SQIVND (reference sequence). CDR3 DNA: TGTGCCAGTAGAATGGGGCAGATCAATCAGCCCCAGCATTTT. Encoded protein: CASRMGQINQPQHF.

V and J are TRBV5-1 and TRBJ1-6; no clear D gene. The CDR3 is 16 residues long. Trimming removed 0 bases from V and 10 bases from J, with 17 bases in between. Germline V gene lookup returns CDR1 SGHRS and CDR2 YFSETQ. DNA of the CDR3: TGCGCCAGCAGCTTGGCCGGGGTCAGCCTGGGGTCACCCCTCCACTTT. It encodes CASSLAGVSLGSPLHF.

J is TRBJ2-5 and V is TRBV2; 7 bases agree with TRBD2. Germline CDR1 is SNHLY and CDR2 is FYNNEI. CDR3 size: 14 residues. Losses at the gene ends were 3 bases for V and 2 bases for J; bases not matched to a gene: 3. CDR3 residues: CASSDGAGQETQYF. The CDR3 DNA reads as TGTGCCAGCAGTGACGGAGCGGGACAAGAGACCCAGTACTTC. Using reference TRBV2 and TRBJ2-5 for the parts outside the CDR3, the full variable domain is EPEVTQTPSHQVTQMGQEVILRCVPISNHLYFYWYRQILGQKVEFLVSFYNNEISEKSEIFDDQFSVERPDGSNFTLKIRSTKLEDSAMYFCASSDGAGQETQYFGPGTRLLVL.

Turning to this clone: This CDR3 is also generated by other DNA sequences in the sample. This chain uses TRBV7-9 with TRBJ1-4; TRBD1 is a possible D gene (5 bases). Trimming removed 1 base at V and 3 bases at J, with 9 bases between. Germline CDR1 SEHNR, CDR2 FQNEAQ (reference sequence). The CDR3 is 15 residues long. CDR3 DNA sequence: TGTGCCAGCAGCTTAGAGGGGCGGTCTAATGAAAAACTGTTTTTT. Translating it yields CASSLEGRSNEKLFF. Filled out from reference TRBV7-9 and TRBJ1-4, the complete variable domain reads DTGVSQNPRHKITKRGQNVTFRCDPISEHNRLYWYRQTLGQGPEFLTYFQNEAQLEKSRLLSDRFSAERPKGSFSTLEIQRTEQGDSAMYLCASSLEGRSNEKLFFGSGTQLSVL.

The rearrangement uses TRBV18 and TRBJ1-2, with 9 bases lining up with TRBD1. From germline, CDR1 is KGHSH and CDR2 LQKENI. V gave up 3 bases and J gave up 5 bases; unmatched junction bases: 7. The CDR3 contains 15 residues. As DNA, the CDR3 is TGTGCCAGCTCACCGGGGGACAGGGAAGTTTATGGCTACACCTTC. It specifies CASSPGDREVYGYTF.

The chain employs TRBV11-2 and TRBJ2-3, with 8 bases matching TRBD2. Germline V lookup: CDR1 SGHAT, CDR2 FQNNGV. This CDR3 is built from 16 residues. V lost 5 bases, J lost 7 bases, and 14 bases stayed unmatched. The CDR3 DNA reads as TGTGCCAGCAGCCCAAGGAGCGGGAGTAGGGGAAATACGCAGTATTTT. This gives the protein CASSPRSGSRGNTQYF.

The J gene is TRBJ2-1, the V gene TRBV19; D is perhaps TRBD2 (5 bases). V was pared by 5 bases and J by 6 bases, with 14 bases between. The CDR3 length is 14 residues. Germline CDR1 reads LNHDA; CDR2 reads SQIVND (reference sequence). The CDR3 nucleotides read TGTGCCAGTAGTGTCCAGCTAGCCTCCAATGAGCAGTTCTTC. Translating it yields CASSVQLASNEQFF.

The V call is TRBV5-1, the J call TRBJ2-7; D remains unclear. The CDR3 covers 13 residues. The germline gives CDR1 SGHRS, CDR2 YFSETQ. V gave up 1 base and J gave up 1 base, with 6 bases separating them. The CDR3 DNA reads TGCGCCAGCAGCTTGCTCGGGTCCTACGAGCAGTACTTC. Residues: CASSLLGSYEQYF.

The chain joins TRBV2 to TRBJ1-3; 8 bases align to TRBD1. There are 16 residues in the CDR3. CDR1 is SNHLY, CDR2 FYNNEI, per germline. The junction had 3 bases not matched to a gene; V was cut back by 2 bases and J by 0 bases. The CDR3: CASSERDRISGNTIYF. Here the CDR3 DNA reads TGTGCCAGCAGTGAAAGGGACAGGATCTCTGGAAACACCATATATTTT.

CDR3 protein: CASSSTPLVIEQYF. CDR3 sequence (DNA): TGTGCCAGCAGCTCCACTCCCCTCGTTATCGAGCAGTACTTC. The chain carries TRBV2 and TRBJ2-7; no clear D gene. Germline lookup yields CDR1 SNHLY and CDR2 FYNNEI. V lost 6 bases, J lost 6 bases, and 18 bases lay in between. The CDR3 runs to 14 residues. Based on the CDR3 plus reference TRBV2 and TRBJ2-7, the full variable domain is EPEVTQTPSHQVTQMGQEVILRCVPISNHLYFYWYRQILGQKVEFLVSFYNNEISEKSEIFDDQFSVERPDGSNFTLKIRSTKLEDSAMYFCASSSTPLVIEQYFGPGTRLTVT.

The chain is built from TRBV30 and TRBJ2-1, with unresolved D. CDR1 is GTSNPN and CDR2 is SVGIG in the germline V gene (reference sequence). The CDR3 has 15 residues. V lost 5 bases and J lost 0, with 14 bases in between. As DNA, the CDR3 is TGTGCCTGGGACCTGACGAGGAGCTCCTACAATGAGCAGTTCTTC. This encodes CAWDLTRSSYNEQFF.

This clone has a single count. The V call is TRBV10-1, the J call TRBJ2-1; 9 nucleotides match TRBD2. Trimming took 6 bases from V and 6 from J; bases not matched to a gene: 6. CDR3 size: 14 residues. CDR1 and CDR2 from the germline V gene are WNHNN and SYGVQD (reference sequence). The CDR3 nucleotides read TGCGCCAGCAGCTTTAGCGGGAGTATCAATGAGCAGTTCTTC. Its protein product is CASSFSGSINEQFF.

The rearrangement uses TRBV11-2 and TRBJ1-1, with unresolved D. CDR3 length: 13 residues. Germline-derived CDR1 and CDR2 are SGHAT and FQNNGV. The germline V and J ends were trimmed by 1 base and 3 bases, with 6 bases remaining between them. In DNA, the CDR3 is TGTGCCAGCAGCTTAGCCCTCGACACTGAAGCTTTCTTT. It specifies CASSLALDTEAFF.

This chain links TRBV29-1 with TRBJ2-2; D is undetermined. The CDR3 is made up of 14 amino acids. V lost 4 bases to trimming and J lost 3 bases, with 12 bases between them. CDR1 SQVTM and CDR2 ANQGSEA come from the germline V gene. CDR3 residues: CSVGEVRDTGELFF. CDR3 coding DNA: TGCAGCGTTGGCGAGGTCAGAGACACCGGGGAGCTGTTTTTT.